This TCR beta chain originates from a study of blood T cell repertoires in COVID-19. Across the study: Both acute and convalescent COVID-19 samples were obtained from the United States, Italy and Spain. The cDNA or gDNA used as material had been derived from T cells, B-cell-depleted T cells, or PBMCs.

The germline CDR1 and CDR2 sequences are LNHNV and YYDKDF (reference sequence). There are 14 residues in the CDR3. The V end lost 0 bases, the J end lost 5 bases, and 10 bases lay between the germline ends. There are a few counts of this clone. Original processing notes: Amplification of reference gene primers was used by the study to estimate nucleated cell counts. The method was immunoSEQ multiplex PCR; TCRdb's version includes in-frame clones alone and lacks a portion of them. D and trimming come from the DNA, and the V and J calls and clone size come from that table. Counted here are about 130,000 clones, roughly four fifths occurring once; the ten biggest clones make up approximately 5.7%.

J is TRBJ1-2 and V is TRBV15; the D is unclear. Sequencing was carried out using peripheral blood. This clonotype was obtained from a man in his sixties with acute or convalescent COVID-19. CDR3 protein: CATSRDREVYGYTF. The CDR3 nucleotides read TGTGCCACCAGCAGAGATAGGGAGGTTTATGGCTACACCTTC.